The rows below give T cell receptor beta chains drawn from one sample of a study of blood T cell repertoires in COVID-19. Here immunoSEQ multiplex PCR was the method, and the copy in TCRdb shows in-frame clones only, minus some. Of some 70,000 clones listed, more than 75% were seen once; the top ten hold 5.5% to 8.5%. Source material: peripheral blood. Receptors originate from a man in his forties or fifties with active COVID-19. Each CDR3 is given with its conserved first and last residue. D genes are given only for firm matches. Clone size is given for some rows only: seen once, a few or many times, or a class if the clone is expanded.

V	length	size	J	D	CDR3	DNA
TRBV9	12	.	TRBJ1-5	.	CASSNGGQPQHF	TGTGCCAGCAGCAACGGAGGACAGCCCCAGCATTTT
TRBV6-2/TRBV6-3	14	.	TRBJ1-2	.	CASSRTPSNYGYTF	TGTGCCAGCAGCAGGACACCGTCTAACTATGGCTACACCTTC
TRBV28	12	.	TRBJ2-3	.	CASREGTDTQYF	TGTGCCAGCAGAGAGGGCACAGATACGCAGTATTTT
TRBV18	16	once	TRBJ2-7	TRBD2	CASSPPSLAGGSEQYF	TGTGCCAGCTCACCACCGAGTCTAGCGGGAGGGTCCGAGCAGTACTTC
TRBV12-3/TRBV12-4	13	.	TRBJ1-2	TRBD1	CASTIGQGRGYTF	TGTGCCAGCACCATCGGACAGGGGAGAGGCTACACCTTC
TRBV14	16	.	TRBJ2-4	.	CASSQGEDRPWKIQYF	TGTGCCAGCAGCCAAGGGGAGGACAGGCCATGGAAGATTCAGTACTTC
TRBV5-5	16	.	TRBJ2-3	.	CASSLLSGMEYDTQYF	TGTGCCAGCAGCTTGTTAAGCGGAATGGAATACGATACGCAGTATTTT
TRBV7-8	16	once	TRBJ2-7	TRBD1	CASSQTGQGVYYEQYF	TGTGCCAGCAGCCAGACGGGACAGGGGGTTTACTACGAGCAGTACTTC
TRBV19	14	.	TRBJ1-5	TRBD1	CASSRDRGGQPQHF	TGTGCCAGTAGCCGGGACAGGGGTGGTCAGCCCCAGCATTTT
TRBV19	15	.	TRBJ2-5	TRBD1	CASSIQGAPYETQYF	TGTGCCAGTAGCATACAGGGGGCGCCGTACGAGACCCAGTACTTC
TRBV4-1	15	.	TRBJ2-7	TRBD2	CASSQSTSFFYEQYF	TGCGCCAGCAGCCAATCGACTAGCTTCTTCTACGAGCAGTACTTC
TRBV7-9	14	few	TRBJ2-7	.	CASSLAPRVDEQYF	TGTGCCAGCAGCTTAGCGCCCAGGGTTGATGAGCAGTACTTC
TRBV3-1/TRBV3-2	16	.	TRBJ2-1	TRBD2	CASSPRLAGGHNEQFF	TGTGCCAGCAGCCCTAGACTAGCGGGGGGGCACAATGAGCAGTTCTTC
TRBV18	17	once	TRBJ2-3	.	CASSRSTGGANGETQYF	TGTGCCAGCTCACGTAGTACGGGGGGCGCGAATGGTGAGACGCAGTATTTT
TRBV18	16	.	TRBJ1-2	TRBD1	CASSPTGVPFNYGYTF	TGTGCCAGCTCACCCACAGGGGTTCCATTTAACTATGGCTACACCTTC
TRBV15	15	medium-sized	TRBJ2-1	TRBD2	CATSKGSGTYNEQFF	TGTGCCACCAGCAAAGGTAGCGGGACTTACAATGAGCAGTTCTTC
TRBV6-2/TRBV6-3	13	once	TRBJ1-1	.	CASSYMEETEAFF	TGTGCCAGCAGTTACATGGAGGAGACTGAAGCTTTCTTT
TRBV10-3	16	.	TRBJ2-3	.	CAISDQGTGLRDTQYF	TGTGCCATCAGTGACCAGGGGACGGGTCTCCGAGATACGCAGTATTTT
TRBV14	16	.	TRBJ2-1	TRBD2	CASSQEVLAGANEQFF	TGTGCCAGCAGCCAAGAGGTACTAGCGGGAGCGAATGAGCAGTTCTTC
TRBV27	14	once	TRBJ1-5	TRBD1	CASSTGDRNQPQHF	TGTGCCAGCAGTACCGGGGACAGGAACCAGCCCCAGCATTTT
TRBV6-2/TRBV6-3	16	.	TRBJ2-7	TRBD2	CASSYGSGRASHEQYF	TGTGCCAGCAGTTACGGTAGCGGGAGGGCCTCACACGAGCAGTACTTC
TRBV7-2	16	.	TRBJ2-7	TRBD2	CASSLARLAGSYEQYF	TGTGCCAGCAGCTTAGCCCGGCTAGCGGGTTCCTACGAGCAGTACTTC
TRBV19	16	.	TRBJ1-1	.	CASSLGLSRVNTEAFF	TGTGCCAGTAGTTTGGGGCTCAGCAGGGTGAACACTGAAGCTTTCTTT
TRBV4-1	14	.	TRBJ1-1	.	CASSDRGGNTEAFF	TGCGCCAGCAGTGACCGGGGGGGCAACACTGAAGCTTTCTTT
TRBV30	18	many	TRBJ2-5	TRBD2	CAWSPTGLAGGPQETQYF	TGTGCCTGGAGTCCAACCGGACTAGCGGGGGGACCACAAGAGACCCAGTACTTC
TRBV7-6	15	once	TRBJ2-3	.	CASSIFSVSTDTQYF	TGTGCCAGCAGCATCTTTAGCGTTAGCACAGATACGCAGTATTTT
TRBV30	14	.	TRBJ2-7	TRBD1	CAWGDRASSYEQYF	TGTGCCTGGGGGGACAGGGCGAGCTCCTACGAGCAGTACTTC
TRBV7-3	16	.	TRBJ2-3	.	CASSLIAGARTDTQYF	TGTGCCAGCAGCTTAATTGCAGGGGCACGGACAGATACGCAGTATTTT
TRBV10-3	17	once	TRBJ1-1	TRBD1	CAISDLGQGIMNTEAFF	TGTGCCATCAGTGATTTGGGACAGGGCATCATGAACACTGAAGCTTTCTTT
TRBV30	12	.	TRBJ2-7	TRBD1	CAWRWDRAEQYF	TGTGCCTGGAGGTGGGACAGGGCCGAGCAGTACTTC
TRBV24-1	14	once	TRBJ1-5	.	CATSGEPINQPQHF	TGTGCCACCAGTGGCGAGCCGATCAATCAGCCCCAGCATTTT
TRBV27	14	.	TRBJ1-2	.	CASSPWEGVGGYTF	TGTGCCAGCAGTCCCTGGGAGGGGGTTGGTGGCTACACCTTC
TRBV11-1	13	.	TRBJ2-5	TRBD1	CASSSGQLETQYF	TGTGCCAGCAGCTCGGGACAGCTAGAGACCCAGTACTTC
TRBV4-1	13	few	TRBJ1-5	.	CASSQDRDQPQHF	TGCGCCAGCAGCCAAGATCGGGATCAGCCCCAGCATTTT
TRBV5-1	15	.	TRBJ1-4	.	CASSLAGGREEKLFF	TGCGCCAGCAGCTTGGCGGGGGGCAGAGAGGAAAAACTGTTTTTT
TRBV19	16	.	TRBJ2-3	TRBD2	CASSLRLAGYTDTQYF	TGTGCCAGTAGTCTAAGACTAGCGGGCTACACAGATACGCAGTATTTT
TRBV6-2/TRBV6-3	17	.	TRBJ1-5	TRBD1	CASSYPPGQGASQPQHF	TGTGCCAGCAGTTACCCACCGGGACAGGGGGCGAGTCAGCCCCAGCATTTT
TRBV3-1/TRBV3-2	12	once	TRBJ2-1	.	CASSQSYNEQFF	TGTGCCAGCAGCCAGAGTTACAATGAGCAGTTCTTC
TRBV28	17	.	TRBJ1-1	.	CASSAAPAGAANTEAFF	TGTGCCAGCAGTGCCGCGCCCGCAGGGGCCGCGAACACTGAAGCTTTCTTT
TRBV6-1	17	medium-sized	TRBJ2-2	.	CASSEGGGAPDTGELFF	TGTGCCAGCAGTGAGGGTGGGGGGGCCCCCGACACCGGGGAGCTGTTTTTT
TRBV4-2	16	.	TRBJ1-6	.	CASSRERSSYNSPLHF	TGTGCCAGCAGCAGGGAGAGGAGCTCCTATAATTCACCCCTCCACTTT
TRBV7-2	16	.	TRBJ2-3	TRBD2	CASSPSLAGGTDTQYF	TGTGCCAGCAGCCCGTCACTAGCGGGGGGCACAGATACGCAGTATTTT
TRBV7-9	14	.	TRBJ1-1	TRBD1	CASSRSQGSTEAFF	TGTGCCAGCAGCCGATCACAGGGGAGCACTGAAGCTTTCTTT
TRBV10-3	14	.	TRBJ2-3	.	CAISLTASQDTQYF	TGTGCCATCAGTTTGACAGCTTCTCAAGATACGCAGTATTTT
TRBV6-5	16	once	TRBJ2-5	.	CASSYPAGEKAETQYF	TGTGCCAGCAGTTACCCGGCGGGCGAAAAGGCGGAGACCCAGTACTTC
TRBV28	17	.	TRBJ2-2	TRBD2	CASRILTGTSGPGELFF	TGTGCCAGCAGGATACTTACCGGGACTAGCGGCCCCGGGGAGCTGTTTTTT